This is a list of T cell receptor beta chains from one sample in a study of cytotoxic CD8 clonotypes in ibrutinib-treated CLL. Sequenced by immunoSEQ multiplex PCR; TCRdb stores in-frame clones only, minus some. The table records 300,000 to 400,000 clones, 67% of them present only once. Material: PBMCs, obtained after 36 months of ibrutinib treatment. Receptor source: a human donor with chronic lymphocytic leukemia. Both conserved end residues are part of each CDR3. The D gene is left open where the match is weak. The size of a clone is reported for some rows only, either as once, few or many, or as a class for expanded clones.

v_gene	j_gene	abundance	d_gene	CDR3nt	CDR3aa
TRBV10-3	TRBJ2-7	NA	TRBD2	TGTGCCATCAGTGATTCCCGCGCCGGGGGGGTCTACGAGCAGTACTTC	CAISDSRAGGVYEQYF
TRBV5-1	TRBJ2-1	NA	NA	TGCGCCAGCAGCTTTTCCCACAATGAGCAGTTCTTC	CASSFSHNEQFF
TRBV27	TRBJ1-2	NA	TRBD1	TGTGCCAGCAGTTTATCGTGGACAGGGGAAGGCTACACCTTC	CASSLSWTGEGYTF
TRBV29-1	TRBJ2-7	NA	NA	TGCAGCGTTGAAGGGAGTAGCTCCTACGAGCAGTACTTC	CSVEGSSSYEQYF
TRBV4-1	TRBJ1-5	NA	NA	TGCGCCAGCAGCCAAGACCGGGACAGCAATCAGCCCCAGCATTTT	CASSQDRDSNQPQHF
TRBV6-6	TRBJ1-6	few	NA	TGTGCCAGCAAACAGGGTGGTTCACCCCTCCACTTT	CASKQGGSPLHF
TRBV4-3	TRBJ2-7	few	TRBD1	TGCGCCAGCAGCCAAGATTTACGCCGGGACAGAGCCTACGAGCAGTACTTC	CASSQDLRRDRAYEQYF
TRBV4-3	TRBJ2-6	NA	NA	TGCGCCAGCAGCCAAGTCGGACTTATCTCTGGGGCCAACGTCCTGACTTTC	CASSQVGLISGANVLTF
TRBV11-2	TRBJ2-1	few	NA	TGTGCCAGCAGCTTTGTAACCCGGGGGTCAGGTGTTTTCTTC	CASSFVTRGSGVFF
TRBV27	TRBJ2-1	NA	NA	TGTGCCAGCAGGGCCCCCGGTATGGTAGTAGGGTACAATGAGCAGTTCTTC	CASRAPGMVVGYNEQFF
TRBV5-1	TRBJ2-3	NA	TRBD2	TGCGCCAGCAGCTTGTGGCTAGCGGGGGGGCTTAGCACAGATACGCAGTATTTT	CASSLWLAGGLSTDTQYF
TRBV19	TRBJ2-3	NA	TRBD2	TGTGCCAGTAGTCTAGCGGGAGGGAGCCCCACAGATACGCAGTATTTT	CASSLAGGSPTDTQYF
TRBV27	TRBJ2-3	few	NA	TGTGCCACTAAGACCTTGGGAGCATCAGATACGCAGTATTTT	CATKTLGASDTQYF